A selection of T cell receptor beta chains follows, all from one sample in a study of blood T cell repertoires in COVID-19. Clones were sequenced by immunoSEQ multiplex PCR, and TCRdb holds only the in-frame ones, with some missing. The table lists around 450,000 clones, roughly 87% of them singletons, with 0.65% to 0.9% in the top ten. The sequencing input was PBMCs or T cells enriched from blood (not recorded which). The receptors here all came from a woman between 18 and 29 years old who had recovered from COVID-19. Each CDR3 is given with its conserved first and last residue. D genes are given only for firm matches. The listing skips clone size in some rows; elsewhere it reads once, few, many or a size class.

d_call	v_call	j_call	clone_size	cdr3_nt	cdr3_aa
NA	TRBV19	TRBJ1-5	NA	TGTGCCAGTAGTAATCAGGGTCGGAGTCACAGGGATCAGCCCCAGCATTTT	CASSNQGRSHRDQPQHF
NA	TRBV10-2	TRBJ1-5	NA	TGCGCCAGCAGCCCCGGGACACTAAACAATCAGCCCCAGCATTTT	CASSPGTLNNQPQHF
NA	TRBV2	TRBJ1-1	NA	TGTGCCAGCGGAAACAGGGAGGGCACTGAAGCTTTCTTT	CASGNREGTEAFF
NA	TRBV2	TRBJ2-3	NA	TGTGCCAGCAGTGAACAGGGAGGAACAGATACGCAGTATTTT	CASSEQGGTDTQYF
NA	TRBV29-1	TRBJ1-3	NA	TGCAGCGTTATAGAGCCTTCGGGGACTGGAAACACCATATATTTT	CSVIEPSGTGNTIYF
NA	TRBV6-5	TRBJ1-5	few	TGTGCCAGCAGCCTAAATCAGCCCCAGCATTTT	CASSLNQPQHF
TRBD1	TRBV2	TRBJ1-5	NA	TGTGCCAGCAGCCAACAGGGGGCGCCGGGCAATCAGCCCCAGCATTTT	CASSQQGAPGNQPQHF
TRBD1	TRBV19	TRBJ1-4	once	TGTGCCAGTAAGACAGGGGAGGTTAATGAAAAACTGTTTTTT	CASKTGEVNEKLFF
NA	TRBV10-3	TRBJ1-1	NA	TGTGCCATCAAGGCGGGGAACACTGAAGCTTTCTTT	CAIKAGNTEAFF
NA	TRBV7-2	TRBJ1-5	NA	TGTGCCAGCAGCTTAGCTTTTGGGGGAAGGGGGCAGCCCCAGCATTTT	CASSLAFGGRGQPQHF
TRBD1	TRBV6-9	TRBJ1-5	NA	TGTGCCAGCAGTTACCAGGACAGGGATGATCAGCCCCAGCATTTT	CASSYQDRDDQPQHF
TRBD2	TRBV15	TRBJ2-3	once	TGTGCCACCAGCAGAGGGGAGCGGGGAAGCACAGATACGCAGTATTTT	CATSRGERGSTDTQYF
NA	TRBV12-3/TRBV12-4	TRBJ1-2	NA	TGTGCCAGCAGTCCCGATCGGAACTATGGCTACACCTTC	CASSPDRNYGYTF
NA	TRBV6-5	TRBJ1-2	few	TGTGCCAGCAGTTACGTAGGGGTCGGGTATGGCTACACCTTC	CASSYVGVGYGYTF
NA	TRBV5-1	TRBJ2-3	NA	TGCGCCAGCAGCTTGGGCTACCCCAGCACAGATACGCAGTATTTT	CASSLGYPSTDTQYF
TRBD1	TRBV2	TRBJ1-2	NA	TGTGCCAGCAGTGCGAGACAGGGGACTTATGGCTACACCTTC	CASSARQGTYGYTF
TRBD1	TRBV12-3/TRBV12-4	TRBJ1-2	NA	TGTGCCAGCAGTACGGGACAGGGAACCTACACCTTC	CASSTGQGTYTF
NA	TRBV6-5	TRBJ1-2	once	TGTGCCAGCAGTTCCGACAGGACGGTGAACTATGGCTACACCTTC	CASSSDRTVNYGYTF
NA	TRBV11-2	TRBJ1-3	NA	TGTGCCAGCAGCTCAGTCAGGTTCTCTGGAAACACCATATATTTT	CASSSVRFSGNTIYF
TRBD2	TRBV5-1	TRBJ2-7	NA	TGCGCCAGCAGCTTGAGCGAAGTAGGACTAGCGGGGGGGCGGTCCTACGAGCAGTACTTC	CASSLSEVGLAGGRSYEQYF
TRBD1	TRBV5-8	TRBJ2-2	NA	TGTGCCAGCAGCGGGGGGACAGGGGTAAACACCGGGGAGCTGTTTTTT	CASSGGTGVNTGELFF
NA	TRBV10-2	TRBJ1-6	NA	TGCGCCAGCAGTGAGGCAGATAATAATTCACCCCTCCACTTT	CASSEADNNSPLHF
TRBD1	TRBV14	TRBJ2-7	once	TGTGCCAGCAGCCAAGCGGGGACAGCGAACTCCTACGAGCAGTACTTC	CASSQAGTANSYEQYF
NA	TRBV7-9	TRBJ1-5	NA	TGTGCCAGCAGCCCCCCGGGGGACGGCAATCAGCCCCAGCATTTT	CASSPPGDGNQPQHF
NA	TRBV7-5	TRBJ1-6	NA	TGTGCCAGAAGCCCATTAACCGGGACAGCTGGTTATTCACCCCTCCACTTT	CARSPLTGTAGYSPLHF
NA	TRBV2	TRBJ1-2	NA	TGTGCCAGCAGTTCAACAGGAGGCTACACCTTC	CASSSTGGYTF
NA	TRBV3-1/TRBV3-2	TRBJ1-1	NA	TGTGCCAGCAGCCCAAACGGCCCGGGGGAAGCTTTCTTT	CASSPNGPGEAFF
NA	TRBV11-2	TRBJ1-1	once	TGTGCCAGCAGCTTTTCGGCCAGCGCGAACACTGAAGCTTTCTTT	CASSFSASANTEAFF
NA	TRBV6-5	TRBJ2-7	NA	TGTGCCAGCAGTAAGTCAATTAGGGGCGAGCAGTACTTC	CASSKSIRGEQYF
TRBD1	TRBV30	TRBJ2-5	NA	TGTGCCTGGGACCTAGGGACAGTCTCATCGGAGACCCAGTACTTC	CAWDLGTVSSETQYF